This TCR beta chain was sequenced for a study of response to subunit inactivated influenza vaccine (dated by TCRdb to the late 2010s). Regarding the complete study: The study used deep quantitative T cell receptor repertoire profiling to track responses to a trivalent subunit inactivated influenza vaccine.

Library method: RT-PCR. Instrument on record: Illumina HiSeq 2500. TCRdb reran the public reads through fastp at Q25 and MiXCR, keeping productive beta chains. Entries that share a CDR3 protein sequence are merged under the most common genes and DNA. The sample yields under 200,000 distinct CDR3 sequences; approximately 10% were counted once. In total, the top ten clones hold around 11% of the sample. What this sample's time point label stands for: 45 days after influenza vaccine administration. What the research found in general, with its limitations: It was suggested by the authors that each seasonal influenza vaccination may recruit only a limited number of new T cells.

This clonotype was found a few times. What antigen it recognizes has not been identified. One base away there is no much larger clone; base qualities are not given. The sequence came from a man over 45 who received an inactivated influenza vaccine. Donor details come from another sample of the same person, matched by shared clones. The specimen was non-naive T cells sorted from PBMCs, collected about 40 days after vaccination. In light of the paper, this sample's cell subset or site label describes: memory T cell fraction.

The bases read TGCAGTGCTAGCGCCGGGACAGGCTATGGCTACACCTTC. It translates as CSASAGTGYGYTF. The rearrangement combines TRBV20-1 with TRBJ1-2, with TRBD1 matching 8 junction bases. The CDR3 numbers 13 residues from cysteine through phenylalanine. This entry keeps only the CDR3 DNA: 39 bases, framed from base 1. Germline trimming: 3 bases from V, 4 bases from J; junction bases outside gene matches: 4. The germline V gene (reference sequence) yields DFQATT for CDR1 and SNEGSKA for CDR2.